The T cell receptor beta chain described here comes from a study of spatial heterogeneity in lung cancer. Notes on the study in general: Detection of ubiquitous tumor TCRs in blood was higher at resection than follow-up.

This sample's time point: sample taken at primary tumor resection. Patients with untreated early-stage non-small cell lung cancer, numbering more than 55, were the donors. The library protocol tagged each TCR cDNA with a unique molecular identifier. TCRdb re-called the 5' RACE reads with MiXCR, one entry per CDR3 protein. This table has some 8,900 distinct CDR3 sequences, about 5% appearing once. This clonotype was counted a few times. Its matching antigen is unknown. Germline V gene data show CDR1 as ENHRY and CDR2 as SYGVKD. The V and J ends lost 0 bases and 4 bases respectively, with 6 bases between them. This CDR3 spans 13 amino acids.

The sequencing here drew on PBMCs, taken at surgery. This TCR was sampled from a male donor with early-stage non-small cell lung cancer. J is TRBJ1-2 and V is TRBV10-3; D gene unclear. CDR3 DNA sequence: TGTGCCATCAGTGAGTCTTCGGGCTATGGCTACACCTTC. Residues: CAISESSGYGYTF.